One T cell receptor (beta chain) is described in this entry. Its antigen is not identified. Next came a second PCR, run for about 7 to 12 cycles, which used a sample-barcoded 5' primer along with a J-beta primer mix. CDR3-containing paired-end reads numbered at least 2.5 million in each sample. Each CDR3 protein gets one entry after TCRdb re-called the 5' RACE reads with MiXCR. The sample carries 450,000 to 600,000 distinct CDR3 sequences, roughly a quarter recorded once. The record originates from a study of blood T cells in healthy people across ages. Findings of the study overall: Lack of knowledge of donor CMV status possibly confounded expanded clonotype changes.

Trimming took off 5 bases at V and 3 bases at J, with 15 bases between the two ends. Germline CDR1 is SGHAT and CDR2 is FQNNGV. The CDR3 has 15 amino acids. This sample was shared with a second study, whose subject was T cells of mothers and their children.

V and J are TRBV11-2 and TRBJ2-3; the D gene is possibly TRBD2 (6 bases). Sequencing was done on a sample of blood. The TCR comes from a boy aged 2-15 years in good health. Here the CDR3 reads CASSRAVLATDTQYF. CDR3 bases: TGTGCCAGCAGCCGCGCAGTCCTAGCGACAGATACGCAGTATTTT. The variable domain in full, with the rest retrieved from reference TRBV11-2 and TRBJ2-3, is EAGVAQSPRYKIIEKRQSVAFWCNPISGHATLYWYQQILGQGPKLLIQFQNNGVVDDSQLPKDRFSAERLKGVDSTLKIQPAKLEDSAVYLCASSRAVLATDTQYFGPGTRLTVL.